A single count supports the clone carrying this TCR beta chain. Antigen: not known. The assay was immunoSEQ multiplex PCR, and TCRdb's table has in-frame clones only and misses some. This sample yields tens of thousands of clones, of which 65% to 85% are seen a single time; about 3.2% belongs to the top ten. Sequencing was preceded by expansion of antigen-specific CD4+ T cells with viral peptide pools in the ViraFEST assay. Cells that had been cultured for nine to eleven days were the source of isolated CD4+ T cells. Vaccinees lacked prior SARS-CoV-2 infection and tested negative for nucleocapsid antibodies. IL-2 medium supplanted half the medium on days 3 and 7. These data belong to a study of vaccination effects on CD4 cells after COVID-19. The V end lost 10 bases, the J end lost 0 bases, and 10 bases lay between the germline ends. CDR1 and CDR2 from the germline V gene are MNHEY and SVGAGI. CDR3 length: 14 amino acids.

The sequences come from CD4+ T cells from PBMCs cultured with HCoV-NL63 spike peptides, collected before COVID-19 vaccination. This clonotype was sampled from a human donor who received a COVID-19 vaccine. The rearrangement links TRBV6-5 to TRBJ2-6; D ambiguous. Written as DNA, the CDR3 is TGTGCCATCTCACGGTTCTCTGGGGCCAACGTCCTGACTTTC. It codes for CAISRFSGANVLTF.